A single sample gave rise to the 7 T cell receptor beta chains below, sequenced in a study of tumor T cells in aggressive B-cell lymphoma. Sequencing was performed with immunoSEQ multiplex PCR; in TCRdb, only in-frame clones are kept and a portion is missing. The sample includes about 5,100 clones, 94% of them seen just once. The sample consisted of tumor tissue. Receptor source: an adult with diffuse large B cell lymphoma.

The chain has TRBV6-1 and TRBJ2-5; D unclear. The J call may be in error: the DNA end matches TRBJ2-7 better. Per the germline V gene, CDR1 is MNHNS and CDR2 is SASEGT. The CDR3 is made up of 15 amino acids. The DNA of the CDR3 is TGTGCCAGCAGTGAACCTGGAGCGATTTCCTACGAGCAGTACTTC. Protein sequence: CASSEPGAISYEQYF.

This clone was detected only once. The chain employs TRBV27 and TRBJ2-2, with a possible D match to TRBD1 (5 bases). The CDR3 spans 13 residues. V was clipped by 0 bases and J by 6 bases, with 5 bases between them. Looked up from germline, CDR1 is MNHEY and CDR2 is SMNVEV (reference sequence). The CDR3 sequence: CASSLSGAGELFF. The DNA of the CDR3 is TGTGCCAGCAGTTTATCAGGGGCCGGGGAGCTGTTTTTT.

This chain connects TRBV27 to TRBJ1-2, with D possibly matching TRBD1 (5 bases). V lost 3 bases and J lost 8, with 13 bases in between. Germline lookup yields CDR1 MNHEY and CDR2 SMNVEV (reference sequence). This CDR3 has 13 residues. The CDR3 region is CASSFGGARGYTF. The DNA of the CDR3 is TGTGCCAGCAGTTTTGGAGGGGCTCGAGGCTACACCTTC.

The rearrangement uses TRBV9 and TRBJ2-3, with TRBD1 matching 9 bases. The CDR3 contains 15 residues. The germline V gene has CDR1 SGDLS and CDR2 YYNGEE. Germline trimming cut 0 bases from V and 3 bases from J; bases unmatched to any gene: 2. CDR3 sequence reads: CASSVEGQGTDTQYF. The CDR3 DNA reads as TGTGCCAGCAGCGTAGAGGGACAGGGTACAGATACGCAGTATTTT.

The V gene is TRBV7-3, the J gene TRBJ2-3, with D maybe TRBD2 (6 bases). From germline, CDR1 is SGHTA and CDR2 FQGTGA. This CDR3 is built from 16 residues. The germline V and J ends were trimmed by 5 bases and 2 bases, with 17 bases remaining between them. The CDR3 nucleotides are TGTGCCAGCAGCCTTAACGTCGGGAGCAACACAGATACGCAGTATTTT. Its protein product is CASSLNVGSNTDTQYF.

The chain joins TRBV7-2 to TRBJ1-5, with D uncertain. This CDR3 comprises 18 residues. Germline values: CDR1 SGHTA, CDR2 FQGNSA. V shed 1 base and J shed 0 bases, with 16 bases lying between them. As DNA, the CDR3 is TGTGCCAGCAGCTTAGGGAGGCTAGGACTCTATAGCAATCAGCCCCAGCATTTT. Translated: CASSLGRLGLYSNQPQHF.

The rearrangement uses TRBV9 and TRBJ1-1; tentative D call: TRBD1 (6 bases). Germline V CDR1 and CDR2: SGDLS, YYNGEE. The CDR3 is 14 amino acids. Trimming left V 0 bases short and J 7 bases short, with 13 bases between. As DNA, the CDR3 is TGTGCCAGCAGCGTAGCTATGGACAGAAATGAAGCTTTCTTT. Translation gives CASSVAMDRNEAFF.